One sample yielded the 2 T cell receptor beta chains listed below, sequenced in a study of blood T cell repertoires in COVID-19. TCRdb's copy holds only in-frame clones and misses some; the assay was immunoSEQ multiplex PCR. Of about 120,000 clones in the sample, 70% to 90% were seen once. Sequenced input: peripheral blood. All receptors come from a man aged 70-80 years who had recovered from COVID-19.

The gene calls are TRBV28 and TRBJ2-6; TRBD1 matches at 10 bases. Germline trimming cut 5 bases from V and 4 bases from J; bases unmatched to any gene: 11. Germline V gene lookup returns CDR1 MDHEN and CDR2 SYDVKM. The CDR3 contains 18 residues. The chain's CDR3 is CASSPPTGGARGANVLTF. DNA for the CDR3: TGTGCCAGCAGTCCACCGACAGGGGGCGCCAGGGGGGCCAACGTCCTGACTTTC.

This clone was observed a handful of times. Other DNA sequences from this sample encode an identical CDR3 as well. The chain recombines TRBV28 with TRBJ2-1; weak D call: TRBD2 (5 bases). The CDR3 consists of 15 residues. The germline V gene has CDR1 MDHEN and CDR2 SYDVKM. Trimming shortened V by 2 bases and J by 6 bases, and 14 bases separated the two germline ends. For the CDR3, the DNA is TGTGCCAGCAGTTTAGCTAGCCAGACGCGCAATGAGCAGTTCTTC. Its translation: CASSLASQTRNEQFF.